These 16 T cell receptor beta chains share one sample of origin, sequenced in a study of control samples from healthy donors and cancer patients. Sequenced by immunoSEQ multiplex PCR; TCRdb stores in-frame clones only, minus some. The top ten clones hold 1.3% of a sample with approximately 82,000 clones, over 85% of them seen once. The sample taken for sequencing was PBMCs. These TCRs come from a middle-aged woman with lung cancer.

The rearrangement uses TRBV28 and TRBJ1-2; TRBD1 matches at 7 bases. Germline-derived CDR1 and CDR2 are MDHEN and SYDVKM. The CDR3 length is 15 residues. After removal of 4 bases from V and 4 bases from J, the junction contained 9 bases not matched to a gene. The CDR3 DNA reads TGTGCCAGCAGTTCCCCAGGGGGAGAGATCTATGGCTACACCTTC. Its translation is CASSSPGGEIYGYTF.

The chain joins TRBV29-1 to TRBJ1-1; no firm D call. CDR3 length: 11 residues. The germline V gene has CDR1 SQVTM and CDR2 ANQGSEA. V was pared by 2 bases and J by 7 bases, with 8 bases between. Here the CDR3 reads CSVEPTSEAFF. The DNA of the CDR3 is TGCAGCGTTGAACCGACCAGTGAAGCTTTCTTT.

The chain has TRBV18 and TRBJ1-2; D is perhaps TRBD1 (5 bases). The V gene lost 0 bases and the J gene lost 2 bases, with 7 bases spanning the gap. The CDR3 runs to 14 residues. In germline, CDR1 is KGHSH, CDR2 LQKENI. CDR3 sequence reads: CASSPPPGNYGYTF. In nucleotides, the CDR3 is TGTGCCAGCTCACCACCTCCAGGGAACTATGGCTACACCTTC.

J is TRBJ1-1 and V is TRBV11-2; possibly TRBD1 for D (6 bases). Germline V CDR1 and CDR2: SGHAT, FQNNGV. CDR3 length: 17 amino acids. Trimming took 5 bases from V and 6 from J, leaving 25 bases between them. The CDR3 region is CASSDIAGVLSLSEAFF. CDR3 in DNA: TGTGCCAGCAGCGACATCGCAGGGGTGTTGAGTTTGTCTGAAGCTTTCTTT.

J is TRBJ1-4 and V is TRBV6-5; D is possibly TRBD1 (6 bases). V gave up 0 bases and J gave up 7 bases, with 12 bases separating them. The CDR3 is made up of 15 amino acids. CDR1 and CDR2 from the germline V gene are MNHEY and SVGAGI. CDR3 sequence (DNA): TGTGCCAGCAGTTACTCTGGGGGCTTCGGTGAAAAACTGTTTTTT. Translated, it gives CASSYSGGFGEKLFF.

The chain has TRBV9 and TRBJ1-6; D might be TRBD1 (6 bases). Germline V lookup: CDR1 SGDLS, CDR2 YYNGEE. CDR3 length: 13 residues. Trimming removed 3 bases from V and 6 bases from J, with 7 bases in between. CDR3 region: CASSGDTNSPLHF. As DNA, the CDR3 is TGTGCCAGCAGCGGGGACACTAATTCACCCCTCCACTTT.

Comments on this clone: The sample carries other DNA sequences with the same CDR3. The CDR3 sequence: CASSPRDRSYEQYF. CDR3 DNA: TGTGCCAGCAGCCCCCGGGACCGATCCTACGAGCAGTACTTC. The chain employs TRBV9 and TRBJ2-7, with D perhaps given as TRBD1 or TRBD2 (5 bases each). The CDR3 loop spans 14 amino acids. Germline V lookup: CDR1 SGDLS, CDR2 YYNGEE. Between the trimmed V and J ends, which lost 4 bases and 1 base, there was a span of 12 bases.

The CDR3 DNA follows: TGTGCCAGCAGTTCCCGTCGGGGGATTGAAAAACTGTTTTTT. Protein product: CASSSRRGIEKLFF. The chain joins TRBV6-5 to TRBJ1-4; tentatively, D is TRBD1 (5 bases). Germline CDR1 is MNHEY and CDR2 is SVGAGI. Trimming removed 4 bases at V and 7 bases at J, with 13 bases between. The CDR3 has 14 residues.

The rearrangement links TRBV3-1 (or the pseudogene TRBV3-2) to TRBJ1-1; D is perhaps TRBD1 (6 bases). CDR1 and CDR2 from the germline V gene are LGHDT and YNNKEL (reference sequence). The CDR3 has 11 residues. The V end lost 3 bases, the J end lost 10 bases, and 9 bases lay between the germline ends. The CDR3 DNA reads TGTGCCAGCAGCCAGTTGGACAGAGCTTTCTTT. Protein: CASSQLDRAFF.

The chain couples TRBV29-1 to TRBJ2-7; D call uncertain. Germline V gene lookup returns CDR1 SQVTM and CDR2 ANQGSEA. The V gene lost 2 bases and the J gene lost 1 base, with 6 bases spanning the gap. The CDR3 has 12 amino acids. This CDR3 reads CSVETRSYEQYF. The CDR3 DNA follows: TGCAGCGTTGAAACAAGATCCTACGAGCAGTACTTC.

The CDR3 sequence: CASSLRDSLPGGNQPQHF. DNA of the CDR3: TGTGCCAGCAGCCTCCGGGACAGCCTGCCTGGAGGCAATCAGCCCCAGCATTTT. The gene calls are TRBV5-5 and TRBJ1-5; TRBD1 aligns across 7 bases. This CDR3 region has 18 residues. Trimming at V came to 4 bases and at J to 2 bases, leaving 15 bases not matched to a gene. CDR1 SGHKS and CDR2 YYEKEE come from the germline V gene (reference sequence). Full variable domain (missing parts from reference TRBV5-5 and TRBJ1-5): DAGVTQSPTHLIKTRGQQVTLRCSPISGHKSVSWYQQVLGQGPQFIFQYYEKEERGRGNFPDRFSARQFPNYSSELNVNALLLGDSALYLCASSLRDSLPGGNQPQHFGDGTRLSIL.

The chain couples TRBV6-6 to TRBJ1-5; maybe TRBD1 (5 bases). CDR3 size: 15 residues. Deletions cut 4 bases from V and 7 bases from J, with 17 bases between. Germline V gene lookup returns CDR1 MNHNY and CDR2 SVGAGI (reference sequence). The CDR3 region is CASSSFEAGRQPQHF. For the CDR3, the DNA is TGTGCCAGCAGTTCGTTTGAGGCGGGACGACAGCCCCAGCATTTT.

The count of this clone is one. The chain is built from TRBV10-3 and TRBJ2-3, with TRBD2 identical over 10 bases. The CDR3 covers 20 residues. CDR1 ENHRY and CDR2 SYGVKD come from the germline V gene. Losses at the gene ends were 6 bases for V and 1 base for J; bases not matched to a gene: 19. CDR3 bases: TGTGCCATCAGACGAGGGGCTAGCGGGGGCCTAACGATACGCACAGATACGCAGTATTTT. Encoded protein: CAIRRGASGGLTIRTDTQYF.

The chain recombines TRBV4-2 with TRBJ2-5; D is tentatively TRBD1 or TRBD2 (5 bases each). The V gene lost 1 base and the J gene lost 7 bases, with 13 bases spanning the gap. From germline, CDR1 is LGHNA and CDR2 YNFKEQ. CDR3 size: 14 residues. CDR3 nucleotides: TGTGCCAGCAGCCAAGGGAGAGGGGAAGCGACCCAGTACTTC. Protein: CASSQGRGEATQYF.

As DNA, the CDR3 is TGTGCCAGCAGTCTAACCGGGACTAGATTCATTCAGTACTTC. Translation: CASSLTGTRFIQYF. The chain has TRBV27 and TRBJ2-4; 8 nucleotides align to TRBD2. V dropped 5 bases and J dropped 9; count of bases not matched to a gene: 9. The CDR3 spans 14 residues. Germline V gene lookup returns CDR1 MNHEY and CDR2 SMNVEV (reference sequence).

The genes are TRBV7-9 and TRBJ1-6, with 11 bases identical to TRBD1. V shed 5 bases, J shed 9 bases, and the junction held 6 bases outside the gene matches. CDR1 is SEHNR, CDR2 FQNEAQ, per germline (reference sequence). The CDR3 loop spans 15 amino acids. The CDR3 region has the DNA TGTGCCAGCAGCCCCCCGGGACAGGGGGGTTCACCCCTCCACTTT. Translated: CASSPPGQGGSPLHF.